This T cell receptor beta chain was identified in a study of cytomegalovirus exposure and HLA in healthy donors (dated by TCRdb to 2016 to 2017). Broadly, across the study: The 650 to 800 repertoires of the first cohort and the approximately 130 validation repertoires were produced on the same platform, according to a later analysis. The aim of the study was to test whether cataloging public T cell receptors could identify signatures of past pathogen exposure. Along with the approximately 620-subject first cohort, a separate validation cohort of over a hundred different subjects was used. High-throughput TCR immunosequencing, statistical association of individual TCRs with disease status, and machine learning were combined to predict cytomegalovirus infection status. What the authors observed across the whole study: Subsequent analysis determined that TCRs grouped into clusters in the first cohort also showed a tendency toward co-occurrence across the 90 to 150 validation repertoires, and approximately 94% of cluster scores exceeded 0. A few of the identified cytomegalovirus-associated TCR beta chains were confirmed in vitro to be specific for cytomegalovirus antigens. Cytomegalovirus status was reported to be diagnosed by the classifier with high specificity and sensitivity in both the original and validation cohorts. Most TCR sequences were observed very rarely across donors, whereas some public TCRs were present in many individuals. The authors suggested that the approach could potentially be extended to other disease states and immunological phenotypes. The study gave a list of 150 to 200 TCR beta chains associated with cytomegalovirus. A later analysis lacked HLA typing for the validation cohort, so it scored co-occurrence in that cohort across all 110 or so repertoires.

Separate from the approximately 670-subject first cohort, the validation cohort of about 120 subjects was the group to which the donors belonged. On this clone itself: This receptor's antigen is unknown. Per-base qualities were not stored, and no clone one base away is much larger.

The library came from the immunoSEQ multiplex PCR assay. For the original study's pipeline: To diagnose cytomegalovirus status from the catalog of TCR beta chain sequences, a statistical classification framework was built. In its TCRdb copy, this immuneACCESS table keeps in-frame sequences only and misses some clones. Where compared with another copy, unresolved V genes explain less than half of these, and the others have no known cause. V, J and clone size are those of that table, while D and trimming were read from the DNA. In this sample the table shows under 250,000 clones, less than 85% of which occur a single time. The ten largest make up about 6% of the sample. Its CDR3 holds 16 amino acids, cysteine through phenylalanine. Of all the DNA, just the CDR3 is kept, 48 bases in frame from base 1. V lost 2 bases and J lost 0 bases; the stretch between them is 10 bases long. As encoded in the germline V gene, CDR1 is SNHLY while CDR2 is FYNNEI.

This clonotype originated in a woman aged 18-30 years in good health and CMV-seronegative. The rearranged chain carries TRBV2 and TRBJ1-4; no D gene is confidently identified. Material: PBMCs. The encoded CDR3 is CASSERPPTTNEKLFF. The sequenced DNA: TGTGCCAGCAGTGAACGCCCACCTACAACTAATGAAAAACTGTTTTTT. With the portions outside the CDR3 filled from the reference TRBV2 and TRBJ1-4 genes, the complete variable region becomes EPEVTQTPSHQVTQMGQEVILRCVPISNHLYFYWYRQILGQKVEFLVSFYNNEISEKSEIFDDQFSVERPDGSNFTLKIRSTKLEDSAMYFCASSERPPTTNEKLFFGSGTQLSVL.